Each of the 4 T cell receptor beta chains below was sequenced from the same sample in a study of neurological immune-mediated disorders. Time point reported: technical triplicate 2. TCRdb used MiXCR to reprocess the 5' RACE reads, holding one entry per CDR3 protein. Of under 65,000 distinct CDR3 sequences in the sample, about 24% were seen once. Specimen: PBMCs. Receptors originate from a man between 60 and 70 years old with HTLV-1-associated myelopathy (HAM/TSP).

This clonotype came up a few times. V and J are TRBV6-1 and TRBJ2-7, with a tentative D call TRBD2 (5 bases). Germline loops: CDR1 MNHNS, CDR2 SASEGT. V was shortened by 6 bases and J by 0 bases, with 12 bases between the two germline ends. This CDR3 contains 14 residues. In DNA form, the CDR3 reads TGTGCCAGCAGACTAGATCAGAGCTCCTACGAGCAGTACTTC. Encoded protein: CASRLDQSSYEQYF.

Ten or more counts support this clonotype. The chain links TRBV27 to TRBJ2-2; 10 bases agree with TRBD2. Germline V lookup: CDR1 MNHEY, CDR2 SMNVEV (reference sequence). V dropped 4 bases and J dropped 2; count of bases not matched to a gene: 1. The CDR3 runs to 15 residues. Here the CDR3 DNA reads TGTGCCAGCAGTTGGACTAGCGGAAACACCGGGGAGCTGTTTTTT. This codes for CASSWTSGNTGELFF.

This clonotype showed up many times. The chain carries TRBV20-1 and TRBJ2-1; D is uncertain. The V gene's germline CDR1 is DFQATT and CDR2 SNEGSKA (reference sequence). Trimming took 3 bases from V and 6 from J, leaving 15 bases between them. This CDR3 is built from 14 residues. The CDR3 protein is CSASLGPLGNEQFF. For the CDR3, the DNA is TGCAGTGCTAGTTTAGGACCCTTGGGCAATGAGCAGTTCTTC.

This clonotype was recorded many times. This sequence joins TRBV2 and TRBJ2-3; D unresolved. The CDR3 contains 15 residues. Trimming left V 2 bases short and J 2 bases short, with 11 bases between. Germline V gene sequence: CDR1 SNHLY, CDR2 FYNNEI. The CDR3 is CASSERTGFTDTQYF. As DNA, the CDR3 is TGTGCCAGCAGTGAAAGGACGGGCTTCACAGATACGCAGTATTTT.